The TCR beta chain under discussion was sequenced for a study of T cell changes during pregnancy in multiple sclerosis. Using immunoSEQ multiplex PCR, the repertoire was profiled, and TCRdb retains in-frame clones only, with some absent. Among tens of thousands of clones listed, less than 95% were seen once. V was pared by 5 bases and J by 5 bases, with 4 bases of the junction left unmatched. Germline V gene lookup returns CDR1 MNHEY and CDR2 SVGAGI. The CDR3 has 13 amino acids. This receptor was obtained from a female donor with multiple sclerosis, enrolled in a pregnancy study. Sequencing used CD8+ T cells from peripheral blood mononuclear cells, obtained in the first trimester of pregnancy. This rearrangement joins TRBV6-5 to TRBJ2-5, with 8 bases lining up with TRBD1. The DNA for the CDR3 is TGTGCCAGCAGTCACAGGGGGTATGAGACCCAGTACTTC. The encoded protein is CASSHRGYETQYF.